This TCR beta chain was recovered during a study of spatial heterogeneity in lung cancer (dated by TCRdb to between 2018 and 2021). Study-level background: Beta-chain transcripts were consistently detected in greater numbers than alpha-chain transcripts, which likely reflects a higher abundance of beta-chain transcripts. In tumor regions, TCR transcript counts showed a strong correlation with a T cell transcriptional module score derived from matched bulk RNA-seq. In non-small cell lung cancer, the study quantitatively compared TCR alpha and beta repertoires across several tumor regions, matched nontumor lung, and blood. In the raw uncorrected reads, each unique combination of TCR and UMI appeared on average more than ten times. The study linked features of the TCR repertoire to counts of nonsynonymous mutations, which were determined by whole-exome sequencing of tumor tissue. Both alpha and beta chains were TCR-sequenced in 200 or so tumor regions, around 64 matched nontumor lung samples and around 54 PBMC samples obtained at surgery.

The paper's findings and limits, for the study overall: Counts of ubiquitous and regional expanded TCRs correlated with counts of ubiquitous and regional nonsynonymous mutations, respectively. TCR-seq coverage of tumor T cells was estimated at only roughly 6.5% for alpha chains and 13% for beta chains. Additional single-cell paired TCR alpha and beta sequencing was considered necessary to confirm, at a functional level, the hypothesis that regional TCRs recognize regional mutations. A correlation was observed between the number of expanded intratumoral alpha and beta TCRs and the tumor nonsynonymous mutation count.

CDR1 and CDR2, looked up from the germline V gene, are SGHRS and YFSETQ. The V end loses 3 bases and the J end loses 7 bases, and a stretch of 11 bases separates them. Reading from cysteine to phenylalanine, the CDR3 counts 14 amino acids. Only the CDR3 region is kept as DNA, spanning 42 bases read in frame from base 1. This specimen's time point label, per the study, means: sample taken at primary tumor resection. The donors were 65 to 90 patients from the lung TRACERx cohort who had early-stage, untreated non-small cell lung cancer. For TCR sequencing, whole RNA was extracted from tumor and nontumor lung tissue, or from cryopreserved PBMC samples, and no cell sorting was done. Only patients with enough RNA available from two or more tumor regions were chosen for TCR sequencing. Tumor and adjacent nontumor lung specimens were reviewed by a lung pathologist before selection. In its sample, this clonotype comes out as medium-sized (0.01 to 0.1%). Its specific antigen is unknown. Base qualities are not at hand, and no much larger clone is one base apart. Since it is a stray read in a library aimed at alpha chains, this beta chain has a size that is not meaningful.

The library was generated by 5' RACE. These reads were obtained on a NextSeq 500. The TCR library protocol attached a unique molecular identifier to each TCR cDNA molecule to allow correction of PCR and sequencing errors. The study's own analysis went as follows. Decombinator tools were used for TCR identification, UMI-based error correction and CDR3 extraction. TCRs above a frequency of 2 per 1,000, corresponding to the top 1% of the tumor frequency distribution, were defined as expanded. Expanded tumor TCRs statistically deemed absent (corrected P<0.05) from at least one tumor region were classed as regional, and all other expanded tumor TCRs were classed as ubiquitous. Renyi diversity was computed with the R vegan package after each repertoire had been subsampled 100 times to 5,000 TCRs. CDR3 similarity networks were built from amino acid triplet string-kernel similarity, with CDR3s being connected when pairwise similarity was above 0.82. TCRdb itself trimmed the public reads at Q25 with fastp, ran MiXCR and retained productive beta chains. Every CDR3 protein is listed once, alongside the most common genes and DNA of its rows. These V and J calls originate from TCRdb's pipeline instead of the authors' own analysis. The sample has some 1,500 distinct CDR3 sequences on record, approximately 6.3% of them singletons. Over 50% of the sample goes to the ten largest clones.

Rearrangement joined TRBV5-1 to TRBJ1-6, with TRBD1 perhaps the D gene, on 5 matching bases. The material was lung tumor tissue, obtained at surgery. The sequence was collected from a female donor with early-stage non-small cell lung cancer. The CDR3 is CASSSGTQNSPLHF. The nucleotides are TGCGCCAGCAGCTCCGGGACCCAGAATTCACCCCTCCACTTT.